This TCR beta chain was recovered during a study of T cell changes during pregnancy in multiple sclerosis. Germline V CDR1 and CDR2: LNHDA, SQIVND (reference sequence). V lost 7 bases, J lost 3 bases, and 12 bases stayed unmatched. The CDR3 length is 16 residues. Sequencing used immunoSEQ multiplex PCR; TCRdb keeps in-frame clones, though not all of them. The table lists tens of thousands of clones, roughly 89% of them singletons, with over 1% in the top ten. The source was peripheral blood, collected after pregnancy. The TCR originated in a female donor in good health, enrolled as a control in a pregnancy study. The rearrangement joins TRBV19 to TRBJ1-2; 9 nucleotides match TRBD1. The CDR3 DNA sequence: TGTGCCAGTATCCCGGACAGGGGACGAATCGACTATGGCTACACCTTC. This translates into CASIPDRGRIDYGYTF.